The rows below give T cell receptor beta chains drawn from one sample of a study of blood T cell repertoires in COVID-19. Generated by immunoSEQ multiplex PCR, the TCRdb table keeps only in-frame clones and is missing some. This sample has some 120,000 clones, with approximately 88% found just once. Sequences were obtained from peripheral blood. The receptors stem from a woman in her thirties who had recovered from COVID-19. CDR3s include the opening cysteine and the closing phenylalanine or tryptophan. Fields, in order: J gene, clone size, V gene, D gene, CDR3 protein, CDR3 DNA. The D gene is left open where the match is weak. Only some rows state a clone size, as once, few, many or a class for expanded clones.

>TRBJ2-5|-|TRBV27|-
CASSLSPQETQYF
TGTGCCAGCAGCTTAAGCCCCCAAGAGACCCAGTACTTC
>TRBJ1-3|few|TRBV19|-
CASSKSQGRSGNTIYF
TGTGCCAGTAGTAAGTCCCAGGGTCGTTCTGGAAACACCATATATTTT
>TRBJ1-5|-|TRBV2|-
CASSPDSRGNQPQHF
TGTGCCAGCAGTCCCGACAGTCGGGGCAATCAGCCCCAGCATTTT
>TRBJ2-5|-|TRBV5-8|-
CASSPPGVQTQYF
TGTGCCAGCAGCCCACCGGGAGTACAGACCCAGTACTTC
>TRBJ1-1|-|TRBV18|TRBD1
CASSLVAGGDTEAFF
TGTGCCAGCTCACTCGTGGCAGGGGGAGACACTGAAGCTTTCTTT
>TRBJ2-4|-|TRBV7-3|TRBD1
CASSLSGGIQYF
TGTGCCAGCAGCTTATCAGGGGGCATTCAGTACTTC
>TRBJ1-4|-|TRBV10-3|TRBD1
CAISASPGTGSEKLFF
TGTGCCATCAGTGCATCCCCCGGGACAGGGAGTGAAAAACTGTTTTTT
>TRBJ1-2|-|TRBV29-1|-
CSVEGGGLGYTF
TGCAGCGTTGAAGGTGGGGGCCTGGGCTACACCTTC
>TRBJ2-2|-|TRBV29-1|-
CSVEASPRGETITGELFF
TGCAGCGTTGAAGCCTCCCCGCGGGGTGAGACGATAACCGGGGAGCTGTTTTTT
>TRBJ2-3|-|TRBV29-1|TRBD1
CSGGTDYTDTQYF
TGCAGCGGTGGGACAGACTACACAGATACGCAGTATTTT
>TRBJ1-1|-|TRBV30|-
CAWSQGGNTEAFF
TGTGCCTGGAGCCAGGGAGGGAACACTGAAGCTTTCTTT
>TRBJ1-1|few|TRBV7-9|-
CASSTGAPLVAFF
TGTGCCAGCAGCACTGGGGCCCCCCTTGTAGCTTTCTTT
>TRBJ1-2|once|TRBV5-1|TRBD1
CASSLGTGGVFNYGYTF
TGCGCCAGCAGCTTGGGGACAGGGGGCGTCTTTAACTATGGCTACACCTTC
>TRBJ2-1|-|TRBV7-2|TRBD2
CASSLASFSSGRAGEQFF
TGTGCCAGCAGCTTAGCTTCGTTTTCTAGCGGGAGGGCCGGTGAGCAGTTCTTC
>TRBJ2-1|once|TRBV5-1|-
CASSLRPGNYNEQFF
TGCGCCAGCAGCCTTAGACCGGGAAACTACAATGAGCAGTTCTTC
>TRBJ2-5|-|TRBV20-1|TRBD2
CSASRLAVFQETQYF
TGCAGTGCTAGTCGGCTAGCGGTCTTCCAAGAGACCCAGTACTTC
>TRBJ1-2|-|TRBV30|TRBD1
CAWQTGWGGGYTF
TGTGCCTGGCAGACAGGGTGGGGTGGGGGCTACACCTTC
>TRBJ1-2|once|TRBV7-9|-
CASRPGENYGYTF
TGTGCCAGCAGGCCTGGGGAGAACTATGGCTACACCTTC
>TRBJ2-2|-|TRBV29-1|-
CSVRHDRAGELFF
TGCAGCGTTCGGCACGATCGGGCCGGGGAGCTGTTTTTT
>TRBJ2-7|once|TRBV5-5|TRBD2
CASSLAPSGGTYEQYF
TGTGCCAGCAGCTTGGCTCCTAGCGGGGGCACCTACGAGCAGTACTTC
>TRBJ2-7|-|TRBV9|TRBD1
CASSVGDSYEQYF
TGTGCCAGCAGCGTAGGGGACAGCTACGAGCAGTACTTC
>TRBJ1-2|once|TRBV3-1/TRBV3-2|-
CASSQDPTGGYTF
TGTGCCAGCAGCCAAGACCCTACGGGTGGCTACACCTTC
>TRBJ1-4|-|TRBV6-5|-
CASSRGAGTNEKLFF
TGTGCCAGCAGCCGAGGGGCGGGGACTAATGAAAAACTGTTTTTT
>TRBJ2-5|-|TRBV16|-
CASSSRVKETQYF
TGTGCCAGCAGCAGCAGGGTGAAAGAGACCCAGTACTTC
>TRBJ2-4|-|TRBV7-2|-
CASSLATSFLRNIQYF
TGTGCCAGCAGCTTAGCAACTAGTTTCTTACGAAACATTCAGTACTTC
>TRBJ1-5|-|TRBV15|-
CATSSLRLRPQHF
TGTGCCACCAGCAGCCTACGTTTGCGACCCCAGCATTTT
>TRBJ2-1|-|TRBV12-3/TRBV12-4|TRBD1
CASSERVDRGQFF
TGTGCCAGCAGTGAAAGGGTAGACAGGGGGCAGTTCTTC
>TRBJ1-2|-|TRBV18|TRBD1
CASSPTGDGYGYTF
TGTGCCAGCTCACCTACAGGGGATGGCTATGGCTACACCTTC
>TRBJ1-6|-|TRBV5-1|-
CASSLAGDSPLHF
TGCGCCAGCAGCTTGGCCGGAGATTCACCCCTCCACTTT
>TRBJ2-3|-|TRBV5-1|TRBD2
CASSLGRTSGGTDTQYF
TGCGCCAGCAGCCTGGGTAGGACTAGCGGGGGCACAGATACGCAGTATTTT
>TRBJ1-3|-|TRBV7-6|-
CASSLSQGNTIYF
TGTGCCAGCAGCCTCTCCCAGGGAAACACCATATATTTT
>TRBJ1-4|once|TRBV5-1|-
CASSSYTTNEKLFF
TGCGCCAGCAGCTCTTATACAACTAATGAAAAACTGTTTTTT
>TRBJ2-4|-|TRBV3-1/TRBV3-2|TRBD1
CASSLRDSGAKNIQYF
TGTGCCAGCAGCCTCCGGGACAGTGGTGCCAAAAACATTCAGTACTTC
>TRBJ1-2|-|TRBV12-3/TRBV12-4|TRBD1
CASSLLQGDGYTF
TGTGCCAGCAGTTTGTTACAGGGGGACGGCTACACCTTC
>TRBJ1-1|-|TRBV19|-
CASSIRGSEAFF
TGTGCCAGTAGTATCAGGGGTTCTGAAGCTTTCTTT
>TRBJ2-5|-|TRBV7-7|-
CASSLVVSGTQYF
TGTGCTAGCAGCTTAGTAGTCTCCGGGACCCAGTACTTC